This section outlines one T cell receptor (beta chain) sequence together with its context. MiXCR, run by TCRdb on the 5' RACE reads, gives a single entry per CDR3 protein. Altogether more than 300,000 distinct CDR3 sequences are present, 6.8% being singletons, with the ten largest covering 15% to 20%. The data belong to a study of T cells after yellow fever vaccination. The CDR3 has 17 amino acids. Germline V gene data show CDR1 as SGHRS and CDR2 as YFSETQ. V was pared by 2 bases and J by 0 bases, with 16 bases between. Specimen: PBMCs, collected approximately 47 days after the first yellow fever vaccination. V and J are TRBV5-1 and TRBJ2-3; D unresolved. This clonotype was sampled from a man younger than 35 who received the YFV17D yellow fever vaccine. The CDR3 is CASSFSPHTSSTDTQYF. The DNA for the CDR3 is TGCGCCAGCAGCTTCTCCCCGCATACCTCTAGCACAGATACGCAGTATTTT.